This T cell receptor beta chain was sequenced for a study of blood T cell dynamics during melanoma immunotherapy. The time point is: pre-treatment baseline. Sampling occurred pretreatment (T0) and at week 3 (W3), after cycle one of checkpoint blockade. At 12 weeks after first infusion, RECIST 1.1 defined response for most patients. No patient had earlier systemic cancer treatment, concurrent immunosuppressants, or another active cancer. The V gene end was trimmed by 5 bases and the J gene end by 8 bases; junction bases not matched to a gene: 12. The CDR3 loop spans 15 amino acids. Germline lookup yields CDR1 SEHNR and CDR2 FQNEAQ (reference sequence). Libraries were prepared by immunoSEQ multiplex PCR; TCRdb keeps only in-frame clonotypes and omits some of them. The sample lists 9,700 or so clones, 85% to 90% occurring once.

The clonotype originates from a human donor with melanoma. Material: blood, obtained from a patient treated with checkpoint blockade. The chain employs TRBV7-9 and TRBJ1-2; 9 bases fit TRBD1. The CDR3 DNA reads TGTGCCAGCAGCCCTGGCGGGACAGGGATTAAGGGCTACACCTTC. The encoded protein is CASSPGGTGIKGYTF.